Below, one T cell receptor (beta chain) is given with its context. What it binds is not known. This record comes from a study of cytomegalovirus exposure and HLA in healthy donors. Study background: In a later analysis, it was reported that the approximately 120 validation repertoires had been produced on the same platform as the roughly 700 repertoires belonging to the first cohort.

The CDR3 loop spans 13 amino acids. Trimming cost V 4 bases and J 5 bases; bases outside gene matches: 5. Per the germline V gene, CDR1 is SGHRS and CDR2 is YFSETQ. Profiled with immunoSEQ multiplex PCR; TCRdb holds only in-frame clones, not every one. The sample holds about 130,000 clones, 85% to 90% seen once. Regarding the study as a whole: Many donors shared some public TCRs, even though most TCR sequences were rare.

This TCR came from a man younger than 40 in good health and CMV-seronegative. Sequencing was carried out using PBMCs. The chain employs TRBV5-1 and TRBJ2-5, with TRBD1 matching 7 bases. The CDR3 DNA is TGCGCCAGCAGCGCACAGGGGCGGGAGACCCAGTACTTC. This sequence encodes CASSAQGRETQYF.